The present T cell receptor beta chain was sequenced within a study of T cell changes during pregnancy in multiple sclerosis. Measured with immunoSEQ multiplex PCR; TCRdb has only the in-frame clones, and not every one. Of roughly 18,000 clones listed, over 75% are singletons. The germline V gene has CDR1 SGHTS and CDR2 YDEGEE. This CDR3 region has 14 residues. V lost 2 bases and J lost 4; bases outside the gene matches: 3. The genes are TRBV5-8 and TRBJ1-2; 9 nucleotides align to TRBD1. The sequence was collected from a female donor in good health, enrolled as a control in a pregnancy study. The sample was CD8+ T cells from peripheral blood mononuclear cells, taken after pregnancy. CDR3 sequence reads: CASSFGQGTYGYTF. The CDR3 DNA reads as TGTGCCAGCAGCTTCGGACAGGGGACCTATGGCTACACCTTC.